These 21 T cell receptor beta chains were sequenced from one sample in a study. Using its own MiXCR run on the RT-PCR reads, TCRdb lists one record per CDR3 protein. Of about 680,000 distinct CDR3 sequences in the sample, approximately 15% were seen once. The sequencing input was memory CD4+ T cells from blood. The receptors stem from a female donor in good health, serving as a healthy control.

V and J are TRBV7-2 and TRBJ1-6, with D perhaps TRBD1 (5 bases). Trimming left V 10 bases short and J 10 bases short, with 20 bases between. Germline loops: CDR1 SGHTA, CDR2 FQGNSA. The CDR3 has 14 amino acids. CDR3: CATLRGKGRSPLHF. CDR3 nucleotides: TGTGCCACCCTAAGGGGAAAGGGCCGATCACCCCTCCACTTT.

This clonotype was seen many times. The chain recombines TRBV12-3 or TRBV12-4 with TRBJ2-6, with unresolved D. Trimming removed 3 bases from V and 12 bases from J, with 12 bases in between. The CDR3 length is 13 residues. CDR3: CASSLWSPAVLTF. CDR3 sequence (DNA): TGTGCCAGCAGTTTGTGGTCGCCGGCCGTCCTGACTTTC.

V usage is TRBV28 and J usage is TRBJ1-1; 7 positions agree with TRBD1. Germline V gives CDR1 MDHEN, CDR2 SYDVKM. Germline trimming cut 5 bases from V and 0 bases from J; bases unmatched to any gene: 9. The CDR3 runs to 16 residues. The CDR3 DNA reads TGTGCCAGCAGTCCCTCGAGGGGGCAGATGAACACTGAAGCTTTCTTT. Its protein product is CASSPSRGQMNTEAFF.

For this clonotype: This clone may be a read error of a much larger clone one base away. The V gene is TRBV9, the J gene TRBJ2-2, with D perhaps matching TRBD2 (5 bases). Trimming stripped 3 bases from V and 3 bases from J, with 6 bases between. The CDR3 spans 13 residues. Germline V gene data show CDR1 as SGDLS and CDR2 as YYNGEE. CDR3 sequence: CASSADYTGELFF. The DNA for the CDR3 is TGTGCCAGCAGCGCGGACTACACCGGGGAGCTGTTTTTT.

This clonotype was seen ten or more times. This chain uses TRBV12-3 or TRBV12-4 with TRBJ1-1; 7 bases map to TRBD1. V lost 6 bases and J lost 7; bases outside the gene matches: 8. This CDR3 has 13 amino acids. CDR3 in DNA: TGTGCCAGCAGGCCGACAGGGTCTCGTGAAGCTTTCTTT. It codes for CASRPTGSREAFF.

This clonotype showed up just a few times. The rearrangement joins TRBV6-1 to TRBJ1-2; TRBD1 might be the D (5 bases). Looked up from germline, CDR1 is MNHNS and CDR2 is SASEGT. This CDR3 region has 13 residues. V dropped 5 bases and J dropped 4 bases, with 11 bases sitting between them. CDR3 in DNA: TGTGCCAGCAGTCGGGACGGCCTCTATGGCTACACCTTC. Translating it yields CASSRDGLYGYTF.

The rearrangement uses TRBV20-1 and TRBJ2-7; TRBD2 is a possible D gene (6 bases). The germline V and J ends were trimmed by 3 bases and 1 base, with 16 bases remaining between them. Germline loops: CDR1 DFQATT, CDR2 SNEGSKA (reference sequence). There are 15 residues in the CDR3. The CDR3 DNA follows: TGCAGTGCTAGCCCAACGACTAGTAGGTCCTACGAGCAGTACTTC. Translation: CSASPTTSRSYEQYF.

Only a few counts were recorded for this clonotype. The chain uses TRBV12-3 or TRBV12-4 and TRBJ1-1, with D possibly TRBD1 on 5 matching bases. The V end lost 6 bases, the J end lost 7 bases, and 18 bases lay between the germline ends. This CDR3 contains 14 residues. CDR3 in amino acids: CASSLSTGGSEAFF. CDR3 coding DNA: TGTGCCAGCAGCCTTTCAACCGGGGGTAGTGAAGCTTTCTTT.

This clonotype has only a few counts. The CDR3 sequence: CASSRNGGTTGELFF. The CDR3 region has the DNA TGTGCCAGCAGCCGAAACGGGGGGACCACCGGGGAGCTGTTTTTT. The chain employs TRBV14 and TRBJ2-2; 7 bases map to TRBD2. This CDR3 has 15 residues. Germline values: CDR1 SGHDN, CDR2 FVKESK. J gave up 4 bases and V 4 bases, and 6 bases lay outside the gene matches.

The chain uses TRBV10-3 and TRBJ2-1; D could derive from TRBD1 or TRBD2 (6 bases each). Germline loops: CDR1 ENHRY, CDR2 SYGVKD. The ends were cut back, 6 bases at V and 4 bases at J, with 16 bases in the middle. The CDR3 is 15 residues long. The CDR3 DNA sequence: TGTGCCATCAGGCCGGGGGCAGGGGTTTACAATGAGCAGTTCTTC. Amino acid sequence: CAIRPGAGVYNEQFF.

With respect to this clonotype: The junction differs from germline at one of its ends, possibly a read error. This chain joins TRBV4-3 and TRBJ1-2; D perhaps matches TRBD1 (6 bases). This CDR3 contains 15 residues. Germline-derived CDR1 and CDR2 are LGHNA and YSLEER. In DNA, the CDR3 is TGCGCCAGCAGCCAAGAAGCGGGGGCCTTAGGACCCCAATCCTTC. Its translation: CASSQEAGALGPQSF.

This clonotype was seen a handful of times. The chain carries TRBV30 and TRBJ2-7, with no clear D. V dropped 0 bases and J dropped 0 bases, with 12 bases sitting between them. The germline gives CDR1 GTSNPN, CDR2 SVGIG (reference sequence). This CDR3 spans 15 amino acids. The chain's CDR3 is CAWSVLGFSSYEQYF. The CDR3 DNA follows: TGTGCCTGGAGTGTACTTGGGTTCAGCTCCTACGAGCAGTACTTC.

The table lists this clonotype with a count of one. V is TRBV19 and J is TRBJ2-5; tentatively, D is TRBD2 (5 bases). The germline V gene encodes CDR1 LNHDA and CDR2 SQIVND (reference sequence). Trimming removed 2 bases from V and 0 bases from J, with 10 bases in between. The CDR3 has 15 amino acids. CDR3 sequence reads: CASSIKRGYQETQYF. Written as DNA, the CDR3 is TGTGCCAGTAGTATAAAGCGAGGGTACCAAGAGACCCAGTACTTC.

This clonotype was detected ten times or more. The rearrangement links TRBV5-1 to TRBJ2-1; unclear D gene. This CDR3 has 15 amino acids. CDR1 is SGHRS and CDR2 is YFSETQ in the germline V gene. Trimming took 0 bases from V and 0 from J, leaving 7 bases between them. This chain's CDR3 is CASSLAQSSYNEQFF. The CDR3 nucleotides read TGCGCCAGCAGCTTGGCACAGAGCTCCTACAATGAGCAGTTCTTC.

This clonotype was seen at least ten times. The gene calls are TRBV12-3 or TRBV12-4 and TRBJ2-3; TRBD2 aligns across 10 bases. The CDR3 contains 16 residues. Trimming took 6 bases from V and 5 from J; bases not matched to a gene: 11. CDR3 sequence: CASSTTSGAGLDTQYF. The CDR3 DNA sequence: TGTGCCAGCAGCACCACTAGCGGGGCGGGATTAGATACGCAGTATTTT.

V is TRBV7-2 and J is TRBJ1-3; possible D gene TRBD1, 5 bases. The CDR3 length is 15 residues. V was pared by 5 bases and J by 4 bases, with 15 bases between. Germline CDR1 is SGHTA and CDR2 is FQGNSA. CDR3 residues: CASSTIGGAGNTIYF. The CDR3 DNA reads TGTGCCAGCAGCACGATCGGAGGGGCGGGAAACACCATATATTTT.

The chain joins TRBV29-1 to TRBJ1-4, with unresolved D. The CDR3 totals 12 residues. The germline gives CDR1 SQVTM, CDR2 ANQGSEA. The V end was cut by 5 bases, the J end by 8 bases, with 12 bases between. This CDR3 is CSVRMDYEKLFF. In DNA form, the CDR3 reads TGCAGCGTTCGGATGGATTACGAAAAACTGTTTTTT.

This chain connects TRBV18 to TRBJ1-5; 7 positions agree with TRBD1. Trimming cost V 3 bases and J 4 bases; bases outside gene matches: 6. This CDR3 comprises 15 residues. Germline-derived CDR1 and CDR2 are KGHSH and LQKENI. DNA of the CDR3: TGTGCCAGCTCACCCGGGGGGGACAGTAATCAGCCCCAGCATTTT. Encoded protein: CASSPGGDSNQPQHF.

This clonotype came up a few times. Sequence at one end of the junction differs from germline and may be a read error. The rearrangement joins TRBV6-6 to TRBJ2-7, with D possibly being TRBD2 (6 bases). CDR1 MNHNY and CDR2 SVGAGI come from the germline V gene (reference sequence). The CDR3 runs 12 residues. CDR3 bases: TGTGCCAGCACCGGGAGCTCCCACGAGCAGTACTTC. Translating it yields CASTGSSHEQYF.

In its sample, this clonotype was seen many times. V usage is TRBV7-2 and J usage is TRBJ2-5; 8 bases are a match to TRBD2. CDR1 is SGHTA and CDR2 is FQGNSA in the germline V gene. The CDR3 has 14 amino acids. Trimming took 6 bases from V and 5 from J; bases not matched to a gene: 8. The CDR3 DNA reads TGTGCCAGCAGTTTGTTCGGGGGGGTGGAGACCCAGTACTTC. It codes for CASSLFGGVETQYF.

The table lists this clonotype with a few counts. The chain carries TRBV20-1 and TRBJ2-1, with 13 bases lining up with TRBD2. J lost 1 base, V lost 5 bases, and 5 bases had no gene match. CDR3 length: 16 amino acids. Germline CDR1 DFQATT, CDR2 SNEGSKA (reference sequence). CDR3 residues: CSAPRTSGSSYNEQFF. CDR3 coding DNA: TGCAGTGCTCCTCGGACTAGCGGGAGTTCCTACAATGAGCAGTTCTTC.